Judged by abundance, the clone carrying this T cell receptor beta chain is medium-sized. As yet, its antigen is unknown. This record belongs to a study of OX40 agonist ivuxolimab in advanced cancers. Overall study results and limits: At 0.1-3.0 mg/kg, partial responders had clonal expansion among the lowest observed.

Deletions cut 4 bases from V and 9 bases from J, with 16 bases between. CDR1 and CDR2 (germline): SEHNR, FQNEAQ (reference sequence). This CDR3 has 14 amino acids. The protocol was immunoSEQ multiplex PCR, while the TCRdb copy is restricted to in-frame clones and leaves out a portion. The sample holds roughly 28,000 clones; around 83% are singletons and the top ten take over 20%. Sequencing used CD4+ or CD8+ T cells sorted from blood, obtained in a trial of the OX40 agonist ivuxolimab. The rearrangement uses TRBV7-9 and TRBJ2-1; weak D call: TRBD2 (5 bases). This clonotype was obtained from an adult with an advanced solid tumor such as melanoma, head and neck, liver or kidney cancer. Here the CDR3 DNA reads TGTGCCAGCAGCTCTTCCGGGGAGTACCGTGAGCAGTTCTTC. Translating it yields CASSSSGEYREQFF.